The TCR beta chain described here comes from a study of shared clonotypes between healthy human individuals. All participating donors were Caucasian adults from Nashville, Tennessee. Data came from immunoSEQ multiplex PCR; TCRdb stores just in-frame clones and leaves some out. The sample lists 600,000 to 750,000 clones, roughly 70% occurring once. The source material was memory CD4+ T cells sorted from blood. Sample subset: CD45RA-negative fraction. The receptor comes from a young woman in good health.

This chain's CDR3 is CATSTGQGRFYGYTF. The DNA of the CDR3 is TGTGCCACCAGCACGGGACAGGGGCGATTCTATGGCTACACCTTC. The chain is built from TRBV15 and TRBJ1-2; 10 nucleotides agree with TRBD1. J lost 4 bases, V lost 4 bases, and 6 bases had no gene match. Per germline, CDR1 LNHNV and CDR2 YYDKDF (reference sequence). The CDR3 has 15 residues. The full variable domain, in which reference TRBV15 and TRBJ1-2 provide the parts outside the CDR3, is DAMVIQNPRYQVTQFGKPVTLSCSQTLNHNVMYWYQQKSSQAPKLLFHYYDKDFNNEADTPDNFQSRRPNTSFCFLDIRSPGLGDTAMYLCATSTGQGRFYGYTFGSGTRLTVV.